The clone carrying this TCR beta chain was recorded only once. Its antigen is unidentified. The assay was immunoSEQ multiplex PCR, and TCRdb's table has in-frame clones only and misses some. This sample has 8,000 to 9,500 clones, with roughly 70% found just once. The sample originates from a study of chemoradiotherapy in HPV16-positive cancers. General study results and limits: HPV-specific T cells were functionally defined from only a couple of HPV16-positive patients.

The sequenced sample was tumor tissue, obtained from a patient who underwent chemoradiotherapy. This receptor was identified in a human donor with HPV-associated anogenital cancer.

The CDR3 region has the DNA TGTGCCAGCAGCTTAGGGGGGACCGGGAGGGCCGGGGAGACCCAGTACTTC. Its protein product is CASSLGGTGRAGETQYF. This sequence joins TRBV11-2 and TRBJ2-5; 8 positions agree with TRBD2. Per germline, CDR1 SGHAT and CDR2 FQNNGV. The CDR3 is made up of 17 amino acids. Trimming removed 1 base from V and 5 bases from J; junction bases left unmatched: 12.